The rows below give T cell receptor beta chains drawn from one sample of a study of cytomegalovirus exposure and HLA in healthy donors. TCRdb keeps only in-frame clones here, not all; method: immunoSEQ multiplex PCR. The listing contains approximately 72,000 clones. Sequenced: PBMCs. Source of these receptors: a man in his forties or fifties in good health and CMV-seronegative. Each CDR3 is given with its conserved first and last residue. D genes are given only for firm matches.

v_call,j_call,d_call,cdr3_aa,cdr3_nt
TRBV10-3,TRBJ1-1,NA,CAISDTTGTEAFF,TGTGCCATCAGCGACACAACGGGAACTGAAGCTTTCTTT
TRBV6-5,TRBJ2-3,TRBD1,CASSSTGQGTDTQYF,TGTGCCAGCAGTTCGACAGGGCAGGGGACAGATACGCAGTATTTT
TRBV11-1,TRBJ2-7,TRBD2,CASSSGTRTYEQYF,TGTGCCAGCAGCTCTGGGACTAGAACCTACGAGCAGTACTTC
TRBV19,TRBJ2-3,TRBD2,CASSIELAAPTDTQYF,TGTGCCAGTAGTATAGAGCTAGCGGCGCCCACAGATACGCAGTATTTT
TRBV6-1,TRBJ2-5,NA,CASSVAGTQETQYF,TGTGCCAGCAGTGTCGCAGGGACACAAGAGACCCAGTACTTC
TRBV7-9,TRBJ2-7,TRBD1,CASSLGQADDEQYF,TGTGCCAGCAGCCTTGGACAGGCTGACGACGAGCAGTACTTC
TRBV7-7,TRBJ2-5,TRBD1,CASSLDRGQETQYF,TGTGCTAGCAGCTTAGACAGGGGGCAAGAGACCCAGTACTTC
TRBV6-1,TRBJ2-7,NA,CASSPRGSSYEQYF,TGTGCCAGCAGTCCGCGAGGCTCATCCTACGAGCAGTACTTC
TRBV9,TRBJ1-1,TRBD1,CASSVGRGKTEAFF,TGTGCCAGCAGCGTGGGCAGGGGGAAAACTGAAGCTTTCTTT
TRBV5-6,TRBJ1-1,TRBD1,CASSSKDRGRGTEAFF,TGTGCCAGCAGCTCCAAAGACAGGGGTCGGGGCACTGAAGCTTTCTTT
TRBV18,TRBJ2-1,TRBD2,CASSPVGEGEQFF,TGTGCCAGCTCACCCGTAGGGGAGGGAGAGCAGTTCTTC
TRBV5-1,TRBJ2-1,NA,CASKPTQGPYNEQFF,TGCGCCAGCAAACCTACACAGGGCCCCTACAATGAGCAGTTCTTC
TRBV6-5,TRBJ1-2,NA,CASSYSAGNNYGYTF,TGTGCCAGCAGTTACTCCGCAGGGAATAACTATGGCTACACCTTC
TRBV7-2,TRBJ2-7,TRBD2,CASSLARRSGGNEQYF,TGTGCCAGCAGCTTAGCCAGGAGGAGCGGGGGGAACGAGCAGTACTTC
TRBV5-5,TRBJ2-7,NA,CASSPVGSYEQYF,TGTGCCAGCAGCCCCGTCGGGTCCTACGAGCAGTACTTC
TRBV6-1,TRBJ2-1,NA,CASSAAVLGEEFF,TGTGCCAGCAGTGCCGCCGTCTTGGGGGAGGAGTTCTTC
TRBV29-1,TRBJ2-2,TRBD1,CSVYMTGAGELFF,TGCAGCGTATACATGACAGGGGCAGGGGAGCTGTTTTTT
TRBV7-8,TRBJ1-6,NA,CASSMRNSPLHF,TGTGCCAGCAGCATGCGTAATTCACCCCTCCACTTT
TRBV18,TRBJ1-6,NA,CASSPQEASPLHF,TGTGCCAGCTCACCCCAGGAGGCATCACCCCTCCACTTT
TRBV6-5,TRBJ1-2,NA,CASSYGPQGLGGYTF,TGCGCCAGCAGTTACGGCCCCCAGGGATTAGGGGGCTACACCTTC
TRBV10-3,TRBJ1-3,NA,CAISPMTVSGNTIYF,TGTGCCATCAGTCCCATGACAGTCTCTGGAAACACCATATATTTT
TRBV18,TRBJ1-6,NA,CASSQANSPLHF,TGTGCCAGCTCACAAGCTAATTCACCCCTCCACTTT
TRBV5-1,TRBJ1-2,TRBD1,CASSGGTGAYYGYTF,TGCGCCAGCAGCGGGGGGACAGGGGCGTACTATGGCTACACCTTC